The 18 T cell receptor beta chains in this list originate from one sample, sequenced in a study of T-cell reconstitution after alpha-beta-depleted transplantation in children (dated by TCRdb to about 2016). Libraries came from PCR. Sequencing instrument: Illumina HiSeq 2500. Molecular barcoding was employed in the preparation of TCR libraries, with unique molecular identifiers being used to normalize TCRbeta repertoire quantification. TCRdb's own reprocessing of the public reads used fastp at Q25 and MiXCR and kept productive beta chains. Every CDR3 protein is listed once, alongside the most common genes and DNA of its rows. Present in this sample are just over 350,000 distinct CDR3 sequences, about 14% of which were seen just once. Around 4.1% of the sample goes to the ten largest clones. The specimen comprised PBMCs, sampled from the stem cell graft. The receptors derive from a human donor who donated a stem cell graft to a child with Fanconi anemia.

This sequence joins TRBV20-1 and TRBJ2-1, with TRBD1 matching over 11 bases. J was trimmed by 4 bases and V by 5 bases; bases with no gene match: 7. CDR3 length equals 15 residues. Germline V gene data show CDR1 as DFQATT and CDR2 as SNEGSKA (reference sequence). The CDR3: CSADSGTGGYNEQFF. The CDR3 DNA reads TGCAGTGCTGATTCCGGGACAGGGGGTTACAATGAGCAGTTCTTC.

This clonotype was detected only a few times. The DNA of the CDR3 is TGCGCCAGCAGCCCAGAGGGGTCTGGGGCTTTCTTT. This sequence encodes CASSPEGSGAFF. This chain joins TRBV5-1 and TRBJ1-1, with TRBD1 as a possible D gene (5 bases). Germline V gene lookup returns CDR1 SGHRS and CDR2 YFSETQ. This CDR3 is built from 12 residues. Trimming took 4 bases from V and 11 from J, leaving 15 bases between them.

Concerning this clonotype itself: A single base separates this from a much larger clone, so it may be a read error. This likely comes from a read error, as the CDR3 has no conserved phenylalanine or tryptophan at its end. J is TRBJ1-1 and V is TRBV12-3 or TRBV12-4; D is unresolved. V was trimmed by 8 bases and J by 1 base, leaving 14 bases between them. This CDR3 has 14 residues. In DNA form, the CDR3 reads TGTGCCAGCTCCCTGGTTTACGGGAACACTGAAGCTTTCTAT. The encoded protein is CASSLVYGNTEAFY.

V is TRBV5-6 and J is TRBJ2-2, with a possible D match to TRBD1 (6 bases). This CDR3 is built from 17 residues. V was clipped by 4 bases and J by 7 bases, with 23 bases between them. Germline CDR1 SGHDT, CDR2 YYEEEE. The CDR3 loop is CASSPVVSGEMGGELFF. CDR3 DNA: TGTGCCAGCAGCCCTGTTGTGTCAGGGGAGATGGGCGGGGAGCTGTTTTTT.

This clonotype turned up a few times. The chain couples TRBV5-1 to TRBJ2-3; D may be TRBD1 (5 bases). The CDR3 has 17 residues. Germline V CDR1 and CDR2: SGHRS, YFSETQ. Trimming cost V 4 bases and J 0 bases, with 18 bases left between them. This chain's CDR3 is CASSPEMTASSTDTQYF. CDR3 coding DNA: TGCGCCAGCAGCCCAGAAATGACAGCCTCTAGCACAGATACGCAGTATTTT.

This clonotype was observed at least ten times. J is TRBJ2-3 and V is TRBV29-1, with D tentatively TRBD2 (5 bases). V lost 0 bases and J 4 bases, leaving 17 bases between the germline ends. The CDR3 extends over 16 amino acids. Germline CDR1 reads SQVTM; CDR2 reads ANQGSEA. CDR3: CSVEDESGGGADTQYF. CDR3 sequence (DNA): TGCAGCGTTGAAGATGAAAGCGGCGGAGGCGCAGATACGCAGTATTTT.

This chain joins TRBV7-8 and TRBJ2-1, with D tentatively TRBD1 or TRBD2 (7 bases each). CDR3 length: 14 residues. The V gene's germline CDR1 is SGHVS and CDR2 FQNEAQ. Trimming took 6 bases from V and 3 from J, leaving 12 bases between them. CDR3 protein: CASRGGTVYNEQFF. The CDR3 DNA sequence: TGTGCCAGCAGGGGGGGGACAGTCTACAATGAGCAGTTCTTC.

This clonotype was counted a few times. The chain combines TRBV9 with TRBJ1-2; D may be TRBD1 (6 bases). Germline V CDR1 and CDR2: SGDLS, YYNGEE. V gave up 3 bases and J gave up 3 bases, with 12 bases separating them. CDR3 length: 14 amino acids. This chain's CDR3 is CASSDNRADYGYTF. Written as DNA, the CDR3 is TGTGCCAGCAGCGATAACAGGGCTGACTATGGCTACACCTTC.

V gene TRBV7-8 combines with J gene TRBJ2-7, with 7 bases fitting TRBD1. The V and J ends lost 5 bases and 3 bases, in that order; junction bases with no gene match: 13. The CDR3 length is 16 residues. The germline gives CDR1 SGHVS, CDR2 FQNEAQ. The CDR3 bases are TGTGCCAGCAGCCTATTTCCGTGGCAGGGGGTCTACGAGCAGTACGTC. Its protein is CASSLFPWQGVYEQYV.

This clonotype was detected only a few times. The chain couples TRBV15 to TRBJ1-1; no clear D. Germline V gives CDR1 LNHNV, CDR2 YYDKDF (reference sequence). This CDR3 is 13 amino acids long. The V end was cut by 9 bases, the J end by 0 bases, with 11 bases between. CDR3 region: CATVGQLNTEAFF. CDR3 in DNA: TGTGCCACAGTGGGTCAGCTGAACACTGAAGCTTTCTTT.

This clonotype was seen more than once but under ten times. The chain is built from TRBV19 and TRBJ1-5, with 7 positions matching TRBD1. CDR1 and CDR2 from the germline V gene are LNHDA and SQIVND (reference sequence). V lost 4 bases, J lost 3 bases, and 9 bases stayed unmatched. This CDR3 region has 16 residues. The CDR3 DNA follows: TGTGCCAGTAGTAATTCGAGACAGGGCAACAATCAGCCCCAGCATTTT. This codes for CASSNSRQGNNQPQHF.

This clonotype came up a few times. The CDR3 nucleotides are TGTGCCAGCAGTCCGCTAAACGGGCCCGGGGAGCTGTTTTTT. Residues: CASSPLNGPGELFF. The chain joins TRBV12-3 or TRBV12-4 to TRBJ2-2, with D unresolved. V was cut by 5 bases and J by 6 bases, with 13 bases left in between. This CDR3 is built from 14 residues.

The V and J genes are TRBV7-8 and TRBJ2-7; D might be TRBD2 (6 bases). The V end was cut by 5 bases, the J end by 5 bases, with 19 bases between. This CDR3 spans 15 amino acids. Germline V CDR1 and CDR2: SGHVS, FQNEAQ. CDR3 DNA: TGTGCCAGCAGCGTCTGGGGGGTAACCGTTAACGAGCAGTACGTC. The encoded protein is CASSVWGVTVNEQYV.

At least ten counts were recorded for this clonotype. CDR3 sequence reads: CAISAQAGGISQETQYF. The CDR3 DNA sequence: TGTGCCATCAGTGCCCAGGCAGGGGGCATAAGCCAAGAGACCCAGTACTTC. This rearrangement joins TRBV10-3 to TRBJ2-5, with 8 bases matching TRBD1. The CDR3 is made up of 17 amino acids. Germline V gene lookup returns CDR1 ENHRY and CDR2 SYGVKD. V was pared by 4 bases and J by 1 base, with 11 bases of the junction left unmatched.

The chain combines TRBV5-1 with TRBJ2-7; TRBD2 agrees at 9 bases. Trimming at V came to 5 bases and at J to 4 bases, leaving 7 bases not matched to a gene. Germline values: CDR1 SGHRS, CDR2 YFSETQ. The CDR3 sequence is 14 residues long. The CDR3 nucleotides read TGCGCCAGCAGAAAAGCGGGGGGAAATTACGAGCAGTACTTC. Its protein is CASRKAGGNYEQYF.

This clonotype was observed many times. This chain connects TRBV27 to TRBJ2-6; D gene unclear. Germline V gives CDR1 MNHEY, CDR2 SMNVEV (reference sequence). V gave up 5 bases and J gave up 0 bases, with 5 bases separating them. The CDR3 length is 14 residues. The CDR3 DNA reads TGTGCCAGCAGTCGGAGCTCTGGGGCCAACGTCCTGACTTTC. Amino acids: CASSRSSGANVLTF.

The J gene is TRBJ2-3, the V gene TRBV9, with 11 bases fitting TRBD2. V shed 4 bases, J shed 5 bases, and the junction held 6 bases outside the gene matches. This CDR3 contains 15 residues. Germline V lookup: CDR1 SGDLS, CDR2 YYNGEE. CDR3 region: CASSTTSGGLDTQYF. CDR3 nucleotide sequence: TGTGCCAGCAGCACTACTAGCGGGGGCTTAGATACGCAGTATTTT.

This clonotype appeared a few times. The CDR3 DNA is TGTGCCAGCAGGGGGACAGGGGGCTCGCAGCCCCAGCATTTT. Translation gives CASRGTGGSQPQHF. This rearrangement joins TRBV27 to TRBJ1-5; 12 positions agree with TRBD1. V lost 6 bases to trimming and J lost 7 bases; unmatched junction nucleotides: 4. The CDR3 is made up of 14 amino acids. Germline loops: CDR1 MNHEY, CDR2 SMNVEV (reference sequence).